These T cell receptor beta chains were read from a single sample in a study of CD8 T cells in ankylosing spondylitis. TCRdb analysed the 5' RACE reads with MiXCR anew, one entry per CDR3 protein. Of approximately 290,000 distinct CDR3 sequences in the sample, about a fifth were seen once. Specimen: blood, either unsorted or a sorted T cell fraction (not recorded which). Receptor source: a female donor with ankylosing spondylitis or in good health (not recorded which). Each CDR3 is given with its conserved first and last residue. A D gene is named only where the DNA matches it firmly. The listing skips clone size in some rows; elsewhere it reads once, few, many or a size class.

V: TRBV11-1; size: .; D: TRBD2; J: TRBJ2-1; DNA: TGTGCCAGCAGCGCGTGGACTAGCGGGAGTTCAGGTTCCTACAATGAGCAGTTCTTC; CDR3: CASSAWTSGSSGSYNEQFF
V: TRBV28; size: .; D: .; J: TRBJ2-1; DNA: TGTGCCAGCAGTTGGGGCTCGCGGAAAAATGAGCAGTTCTTC; CDR3: CASSWGSRKNEQFF
V: TRBV5-1; size: few; D: TRBD2; J: TRBJ2-7; DNA: TGCGCCAGCAGCCCGGGACTAGCGGGCGAGCAGTACTTC; CDR3: CASSPGLAGEQYF
V: TRBV2; size: .; D: .; J: TRBJ1-5; DNA: TGTGCCAGCAGTGAAATAAGGCAGGACGGGCAGCCCCAGCATTTT; CDR3: CASSEIRQDGQPQHF
V: TRBV20-1; size: .; D: TRBD2; J: TRBJ2-7; DNA: TGCAGTGCGGGGCGGGCGGGACTACGCTCCTACGAGCAGTACTTC; CDR3: CSAGRAGLRSYEQYF
V: TRBV28; size: many; D: TRBD2; J: TRBJ2-1; DNA: TGTGCCAGCAGTCCTAGCGGGAGGGAGGTCAATGAGCAGTTCTTC; CDR3: CASSPSGREVNEQFF
V: TRBV15; size: .; D: .; J: TRBJ1-2; DNA: TGTGCCACCAGCAACCCGACAGGTCGGGAGTCCTATGGCTACACCTTC; CDR3: CATSNPTGRESYGYTF
V: TRBV19; size: .; D: TRBD2; J: TRBJ2-7; DNA: TGTGCCAGTAGTACGGCACGCGGGAGGTCTTCCGAGCAGTACTTC; CDR3: CASSTARGRSSEQYF
V: TRBV3-1; size: few; D: TRBD1; J: TRBJ1-1; DNA: TGTGCCAGCAGCCAAGAATGGGACAGGGGTGAAGCTTTCTTT; CDR3: CASSQEWDRGEAFF
V: TRBV20-1; size: few; D: .; J: TRBJ1-5; DNA: TGCAGTGCTAGAGGGGGGTATCGCAATCAGCCCCAGCATTTT; CDR3: CSARGGYRNQPQHF
V: TRBV10-3; size: many; D: .; J: TRBJ2-5; DNA: TGTGCCACCGAGTGGTCTGACCTGGGAGACGGAGAGACCCAGTACTTC; CDR3: CATEWSDLGDGETQYF
V: TRBV4-3; size: few; D: .; J: TRBJ1-3; DNA: TGCGCCAGCAGCCAAGATCTGACCCGACAGGCACTCTCTGGAAACACCATATATTTT; CDR3: CASSQDLTRQALSGNTIYF
V: TRBV29-1; size: many; D: .; J: TRBJ1-1; DNA: TGCAGCGTTGTAGGCACTGAAGCTTTCTTT; CDR3: CSVVGTEAFF
V: TRBV20-1; size: many; D: TRBD1; J: TRBJ1-2; DNA: TGCAGTGCTAGCCAGACAGGGGCGGGAGGCTACACCTTC; CDR3: CSASQTGAGGYTF
V: TRBV12-3/TRBV12-4; size: .; D: .; J: TRBJ1-5; DNA: TGTGCTATTAGTCAGGATAGCAATCAGCCCCAGCATTTT; CDR3: CAISQDSNQPQHF
V: TRBV6-5; size: few; D: .; J: TRBJ1-6; DNA: TGTGCCAGCAGTTACTCGAGAGGGGGTTATAATTCACCCCTCCACTTT; CDR3: CASSYSRGGYNSPLHF
V: TRBV20-1; size: .; D: .; J: TRBJ2-7; DNA: TGCAGTGCTAGAGATATCGAGCAGTACTTC; CDR3: CSARDIEQYF
V: TRBV15; size: .; D: TRBD2; J: TRBJ2-1; DNA: TGTGCCACCAGCAGAGAGGGACTAGCGGGTTCCTACAATGAGCAGTTCTTC; CDR3: CATSREGLAGSYNEQFF
V: TRBV7-2; size: .; D: .; J: TRBJ2-2; DNA: TGTGCCAGCAGCTTCGGGGATTACACCGGGGAGCTGTTTTTT; CDR3: CASSFGDYTGELFF
V: TRBV12-3/TRBV12-4; size: few; D: TRBD2; J: TRBJ2-5; DNA: TGTGCCAGCAGTTTATACGGGACTAGCGGGGAGTGGAAGAAAGAGACCCAGTACTTC; CDR3: CASSLYGTSGEWKKETQYF
V: TRBV10-2; size: .; D: TRBD2; J: TRBJ2-3; DNA: TGCGCCAGCATGGCCAGCGGGAGAACAGATACGCAGTATTTT; CDR3: CASMASGRTDTQYF
V: TRBV20-1; size: few; D: .; J: TRBJ1-5; DNA: TGCAGTGCTAGACCACCATATAGCAATCAGCCCCAGCATTTT; CDR3: CSARPPYSNQPQHF
V: TRBV29-1; size: .; D: .; J: TRBJ2-5; DNA: TGCAGCGTCCAGCCGTGGGGGTACCAAGAGACCCAGTACTTC; CDR3: CSVQPWGYQETQYF
V: TRBV29-1; size: many; D: TRBD1; J: TRBJ1-2; DNA: TGCAGCGTGGCTGACAGGGAAAGGAACTATGGCTACACCTTC; CDR3: CSVADRERNYGYTF
V: TRBV5-1; size: many; D: TRBD2; J: TRBJ2-1; DNA: TGCGCCAGCAGCTTTGGACTAGCTGGGGGTGAGCAGTTCTTC; CDR3: CASSFGLAGGEQFF
V: TRBV7-2; size: .; D: TRBD1; J: TRBJ1-4; DNA: TGTGCCAGCAGCCCCAGGACAGGGGAATATGAAAAACTGTTTTTT; CDR3: CASSPRTGEYEKLFF
V: TRBV4-1; size: .; D: .; J: TRBJ2-1; DNA: TGCGCCAGCAGCCAAGATACGGGGGGCCTAGCAATCAGAGAGCAGTTCTTC; CDR3: CASSQDTGGLAIREQFF
V: TRBV25-1; size: .; D: TRBD2; J: TRBJ2-5; DNA: TGTGCCAGCAGTGAATATGGGCTAGCGGGAGGCTCGGAGACCCAGTACTTC; CDR3: CASSEYGLAGGSETQYF
V: TRBV13; size: few; D: .; J: TRBJ2-1; DNA: TGTGCCAGCAGCTTTTCTTACAGGCAGGGAAGGGGTGAGCAGTTCTTC; CDR3: CASSFSYRQGRGEQFF
V: TRBV9; size: few; D: TRBD2; J: TRBJ2-2; DNA: TGTGCCAGCAGCACCGGGCCTAGCGGAGACCTCACCGGGGAGCTGTTTTTT; CDR3: CASSTGPSGDLTGELFF
V: TRBV20-1; size: .; D: TRBD1; J: TRBJ2-3; DNA: TGCAGTGCTAGGGAGAACTCCGGGACAGGAACAGATACGCAGTATTTT; CDR3: CSARENSGTGTDTQYF
V: TRBV12-3/TRBV12-4; size: .; D: .; J: TRBJ1-2; DNA: TGTGCCAGCAGTTTACCTCCGAGGGGCCGGAATGGCTACACCTTC; CDR3: CASSLPPRGRNGYTF
V: TRBV20-1; size: few; D: .; J: TRBJ2-5; DNA: TGCAGCGCCCCCAGCCGGGAGACCCAGTACTTC; CDR3: CSAPSRETQYF
V: TRBV6-1; size: few; D: .; J: TRBJ1-1; DNA: TGTGCCATCTCTCGGAAGGGCCTAAACACTGAAGCTTTCTTT; CDR3: CAISRKGLNTEAFF
V: TRBV24-1; size: many; D: .; J: TRBJ1-5; DNA: TGTGCCACCAGTGACAGGAGGAATCAGCCCCAGCATTTT; CDR3: CATSDRRNQPQHF
V: TRBV10-3; size: .; D: TRBD2; J: TRBJ2-1; DNA: TGTGCCATCAGGTCTAGCGGGAGTTCCTACAATGAGCAGTTCTTC; CDR3: CAIRSSGSSYNEQFF
V: TRBV6-5; size: many; D: TRBD1; J: TRBJ2-2; DNA: TGTGCCAGCAGCACCGGGACAGGGGGTATCGGGGAGCTGTTTTTT; CDR3: CASSTGTGGIGELFF
V: TRBV20-1; size: few; D: .; J: TRBJ1-5; DNA: TGCAGTGCTAGTGACGGCCGGCAGCCCCAGCATTTT; CDR3: CSASDGRQPQHF
V: TRBV10-3; size: few; D: TRBD2; J: TRBJ2-2; DNA: TGTGCCATCAAGTTCGCGGGAGGTGGCACCGGGGAGCTGTTTTTT; CDR3: CAIKFAGGGTGELFF
V: TRBV6-1; size: .; D: TRBD2; J: TRBJ2-4; DNA: TGTGCCAGCAGTCCCACCCGTAGCGGGGAGGGGAAAAACATTCAGTACTTC; CDR3: CASSPTRSGEGKNIQYF
V: TRBV7-2; size: many; D: TRBD2; J: TRBJ2-7; DNA: TGTGCCAGCAGCGAAAGAGCGGGACGGAACGAGCAGTACTTC; CDR3: CASSERAGRNEQYF
V: TRBV7-9; size: .; D: TRBD1; J: TRBJ2-1; DNA: TGTGCCAGCAGCCCCGCCCGGGGACAGGGTTTCGATGAGCAGTTCTTC; CDR3: CASSPARGQGFDEQFF
V: TRBV7-3; size: .; D: TRBD2; J: TRBJ2-1; DNA: TGTGCCAGCAGCTTAGGAGGCGGGAGGGAAAAGCAGTTCTTC; CDR3: CASSLGGGREKQFF
V: TRBV20-1; size: .; D: .; J: TRBJ2-7; DNA: TGCAGTGCTAGTTCTCAGGGAGACTTTAACTACGAGCAGTACTTC; CDR3: CSASSQGDFNYEQYF
V: TRBV7-2; size: few; D: .; J: TRBJ2-2; DNA: TGTGCCAGCAGCTTCACGACAGGAGCGAACACCGGGGAGCTGTTTTTT; CDR3: CASSFTTGANTGELFF
V: TRBV7-8; size: .; D: .; J: TRBJ2-6; DNA: TGTGCCAGCAGCTTATGGGGGGTCGGGGCCAACGTCCTGACTTTC; CDR3: CASSLWGVGANVLTF
V: TRBV20-1; size: .; D: .; J: TRBJ1-1; DNA: TGCAGTGCCACGGGAGGGAACACTGAAGCTTTCTTT; CDR3: CSATGGNTEAFF
V: TRBV7-8; size: few; D: .; J: TRBJ2-5; DNA: TGTGCCAGCAGCCTCCTAGTGGAAGAAGAGACCCAGTACTTC; CDR3: CASSLLVEEETQYF
V: TRBV6-2/TRBV6-3; size: .; D: .; J: TRBJ1-2; DNA: TGTGCCAGCAGTTACTCGACAAGGGCTAGCGATGGCTACACCTTC; CDR3: CASSYSTRASDGYTF
V: TRBV5-1; size: .; D: .; J: TRBJ1-6; DNA: TGCGCCAGCAGCTCTGGACGGCGAGCGGATTCACCCCTCCACTTT; CDR3: CASSSGRRADSPLHF
V: TRBV6-2/TRBV6-3; size: .; D: TRBD2; J: TRBJ2-1; DNA: TGTGCCAGCAGTCTCCGCAGCGGGAGGGCGGGAAATGAGCAGTTCTTC; CDR3: CASSLRSGRAGNEQFF